This TCR beta chain was found in a study of T-cell memory formation after mild COVID-19. Study-level background: Largely, the TCR clusters proved donor specific.

After 5'RACE with constant-segment primers, TCR alpha and TCR beta cDNA libraries carrying sample barcodes and UMIs were obtained. TCRdb re-analysed the 5' RACE reads in MiXCR, keeping a single row per CDR3 protein. The sample lists about 390,000 distinct CDR3 sequences; 20% to 25% were seen once. This clonotype was found a few times. The antigen is not known. Study outcomes and limitations: The pre-infection memory compartment contained some responding clones, suggesting cross-reactive memory joined. Researchers report contracting CD4+ clones mostly in CM and EM, with CD8+ clones in EMRA.

There are 16 residues in the CDR3. V lost 5 bases to trimming and J lost 6 bases; unmatched junction nucleotides: 12. Per germline, CDR1 SGHTA and CDR2 FQGNSA. The gene calls are TRBV7-2 and TRBJ2-3; 9 bases are shared with TRBD2. The sequence was obtained from an adult woman who had mild COVID-19 (a few samples of this study predate the infection). Cell type and time point are not known. Source material: PBMCs or a T cell subset sorted from them (not recorded which). The CDR3 loop is CASSVLAGSWLDTQYF. The CDR3 DNA follows: TGTGCCAGCAGCGTTCTAGCGGGGTCGTGGTTGGATACGCAGTATTTT.